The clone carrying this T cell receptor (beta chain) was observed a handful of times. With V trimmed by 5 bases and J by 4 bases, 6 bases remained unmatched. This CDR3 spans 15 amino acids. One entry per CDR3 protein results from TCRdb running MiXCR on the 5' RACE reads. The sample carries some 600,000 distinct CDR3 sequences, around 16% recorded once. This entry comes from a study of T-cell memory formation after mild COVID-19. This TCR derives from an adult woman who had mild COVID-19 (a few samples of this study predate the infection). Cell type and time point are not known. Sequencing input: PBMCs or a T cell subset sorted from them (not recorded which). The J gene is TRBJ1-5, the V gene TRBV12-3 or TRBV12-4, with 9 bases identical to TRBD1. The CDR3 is CASSTTGGTNQPQHF. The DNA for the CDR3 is TGTGCCAGCAGTACGACAGGGGGGACAAATCAGCCCCAGCATTTT.